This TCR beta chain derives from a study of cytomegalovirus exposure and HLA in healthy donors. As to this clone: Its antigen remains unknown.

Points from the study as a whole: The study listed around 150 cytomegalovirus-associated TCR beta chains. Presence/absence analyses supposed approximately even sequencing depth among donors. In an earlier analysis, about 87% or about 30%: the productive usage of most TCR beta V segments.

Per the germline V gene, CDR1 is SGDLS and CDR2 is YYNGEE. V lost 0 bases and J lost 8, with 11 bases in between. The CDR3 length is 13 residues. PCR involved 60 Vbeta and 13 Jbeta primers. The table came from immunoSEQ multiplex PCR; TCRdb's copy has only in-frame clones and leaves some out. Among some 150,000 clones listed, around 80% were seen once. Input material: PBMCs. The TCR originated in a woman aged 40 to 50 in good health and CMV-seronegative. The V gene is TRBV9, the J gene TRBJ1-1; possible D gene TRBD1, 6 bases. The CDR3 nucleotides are TGTGCCAGCAGCGTAGGAACAGGGAGAGAAGCTTTCTTT. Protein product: CASSVGTGREAFF.